This passage covers 25 T cell receptor beta chains from one sample sequenced in a study of shared clonotypes between healthy human individuals. CD45RO-negative, CCR7-positively selected cells formed the naive CD8 fraction, excluding terminally differentiated effector memory CD45RA+ cells. The method was immunoSEQ multiplex PCR; TCRdb's version includes in-frame clones alone and lacks a portion of them. The sample has 600,000 or so clones; around 96% are singletons. The sample comprised naive CD8+ T cells sorted from blood. Source of these receptors: a woman aged 25-40 years in good health.

The chain links TRBV28 to TRBJ1-2; no definite D call. The CDR3 length is 11 residues. V was cut by 2 bases and J by 6 bases, with 4 bases left in between. Germline V gene lookup returns CDR1 MDHEN and CDR2 SYDVKM. CDR3 coding DNA: TGTGCCAGCAGTTTACAGAATGGCTACACCTTC. Translated, it gives CASSLQNGYTF.

In regard to this clone: The sample has other DNA sequences that encode this CDR3 too. The genes are TRBV7-9 and TRBJ2-3; D gene unclear. The CDR3 is 12 amino acids. Deletions cut 3 bases from V and 5 bases from J, with 6 bases between. The germline gives CDR1 SEHNR, CDR2 FQNEAQ (reference sequence). CDR3 in amino acids: CASSLGKDTQYF. The CDR3 coding sequence is TGTGCCAGCAGCTTGGGGAAAGATACGCAGTATTTT.

The CDR3 loop is CASSFGQGRFGEQYF. The CDR3 DNA follows: TGTGCCAGCAGCTTCGGACAGGGTCGTTTTGGCGAGCAGTACTTC. This rearrangement joins TRBV13 to TRBJ2-7; 8 bases fit TRBD1. There are 15 residues in the CDR3. The V segment lost 3 bases and the J segment 6 bases; nucleotides outside the gene matches: 10. The V gene's germline CDR1 is PRHDT and CDR2 FYEKMQ (reference sequence). Combining the CDR3 with reference TRBV13 and TRBJ2-7 gives the whole variable domain AAGVIQSPRHLIKEKRETATLKCYPIPRHDTVYWYQQGPGQDPQFLISFYEKMQSDKGSIPDRFSAQQFSDYHSELNMSSLELGDSALYFCASSFGQGRFGEQYFGPGTRLTVT.

V usage is TRBV7-9 and J usage is TRBJ2-7; 7 bases match TRBD2. V gave up 5 bases and J gave up 5 bases; unmatched junction bases: 9. The CDR3 is 14 amino acids. Germline CDR1 SEHNR, CDR2 FQNEAQ (reference sequence). CDR3 sequence reads: CASSTWGGRHEQYF. Written as DNA, the CDR3 is TGTGCCAGCAGCACGTGGGGAGGGCGGCACGAGCAGTACTTC.

The chain carries TRBV5-4 and TRBJ1-1; D not resolved. The germline gives CDR1 SGHNT, CDR2 YYREEE (reference sequence). Trimming cost V 2 bases and J 1 base, with 6 bases left between them. CDR3 length equals 13 residues. The CDR3 sequence is CASSFSGNTEAFF. CDR3 bases: TGTGCCAGCAGCTTTAGTGGGAACACTGAAGCTTTCTTT.

The chain uses TRBV2 and TRBJ2-1; D might be TRBD1 or TRBD2, each matching 5 bases. V lost 6 bases and J lost 5, with 11 bases in between. CDR3 length: 13 amino acids. In germline, CDR1 is SNHLY, CDR2 FYNNEI. The CDR3 spells CASSGAGDNEQFF. The CDR3 region has the DNA TGTGCCAGCAGCGGGGCGGGCGACAATGAGCAGTTCTTC.

The rearrangement joins TRBV27 to TRBJ1-1, with 9 bases matching TRBD1. Trimming cost V 3 bases and J 4 bases; bases outside gene matches: 12. From germline, CDR1 is MNHEY and CDR2 SMNVEV (reference sequence). The length of the CDR3 is 17 residues. The CDR3 DNA reads as TGTGCCAGCAGTTTTACCGGGACAGGGATCGGGAGCACTGAAGCTTTCTTT. This codes for CASSFTGTGIGSTEAFF.

V usage is TRBV15 and J usage is TRBJ1-1, with D tentatively TRBD1 (6 bases). V dropped 0 bases and J dropped 1 base, with 9 bases sitting between them. The germline gives CDR1 LNHNV, CDR2 YYDKDF (reference sequence). The CDR3 is 15 residues long. DNA for the CDR3: TGTGCCACCAGCAGAGAGGGACACCCGAACACTGAAGCTTTCTTT. This gives the protein CATSREGHPNTEAFF.

The rearrangement links TRBV5-6 to TRBJ2-5; no reliable D call. V gave up 2 bases and J gave up 3 bases, with 8 bases separating them. Looked up from germline, CDR1 is SGHDT and CDR2 is YYEEEE. The CDR3 totals 13 residues. The CDR3 reads CASSFMIEETQYF. CDR3 DNA sequence: TGTGCCAGCAGCTTCATGATCGAAGAGACCCAGTACTTC.

This clone occurred once. The V call is TRBV28, the J call TRBJ1-1; perhaps TRBD1 as D (5 bases). Germline CDR1 MDHEN, CDR2 SYDVKM. The CDR3 consists of 14 residues. The V end lost 5 bases, the J end lost 1 base, and 11 bases lay between the germline ends. The CDR3 DNA is TGTGCCAGCAGTCCGACAGACAGGAACACTGAAGCTTTCTTT. It is translated as CASSPTDRNTEAFF.

V and J are TRBV6-5 and TRBJ1-1, with D possibly TRBD1 on 5 matching bases. The V gene's germline CDR1 is MNHEY and CDR2 SVGAGI. V lost 5 bases, J lost 5 bases, and 15 bases lay in between. The CDR3 is 14 residues long. The DNA for the CDR3 is TGTGCCAGCAGTCTCGGGCAGGGAAGGACTGAAGCTTTCTTT. This gives the protein CASSLGQGRTEAFF.

The chain employs TRBV25-1 and TRBJ2-6; 7 nucleotides align to TRBD1. The trim removed 5 bases at V and 2 bases at J, leaving 3 bases unmatched. The length of the CDR3 is 15 residues. Germline CDR1 MGHDK, CDR2 SYGVNS. CDR3 nucleotides: TGTGCCAGCAGTCGGACAGGCACTGGGGCCAACGTCCTGACTTTC. Its translation is CASSRTGTGANVLTF.

This sequence joins TRBV2 and TRBJ2-7, with a weak D call TRBD1 (6 bases). The CDR3 length is 14 residues. The germline V and J ends were trimmed by 10 bases and 3 bases, with 19 bases remaining between them. The germline gives CDR1 SNHLY, CDR2 FYNNEI. The CDR3 DNA reads as TGTGCCACCCTGGGGAAGGCAGGGGACTACGAGCAGTACTTC. This gives the protein CATLGKAGDYEQYF.

CDR3 DNA sequence: TGTGCCAGCAGTTTATTTACCAGCGGGCAGTACTTC. Translation gives CASSLFTSGQYF. The V call is TRBV28, the J call TRBJ2-7, with a tentative D call TRBD2 (5 bases). This CDR3 has 12 residues. CDR1 and CDR2 (germline): MDHEN, SYDVKM. V was shortened by 1 base and J by 9 bases, with 10 bases between the two germline ends.

The chain couples TRBV15 to TRBJ1-1; D is undetermined. From germline, CDR1 is LNHNV and CDR2 YYDKDF (reference sequence). The CDR3 extends over 14 amino acids. V was cut by 0 bases and J by 0 bases, with 5 bases left in between. The CDR3 sequence: CATSRDFMNTEAFF. The CDR3 DNA is TGTGCCACCAGCAGAGATTTTATGAACACTGAAGCTTTCTTT.

This clone was detected a few times. The chain is built from TRBV6-1 and TRBJ2-1, with TRBD1 matching 8 bases. The CDR3 is made up of 15 amino acids. V was pared by 3 bases and J by 4 bases, with 5 bases of the junction left unmatched. From germline, CDR1 is MNHNS and CDR2 SASEGT. The CDR3 coding sequence is TGTGCCAGCAGTGAGTTTGGACAGGGTTACAATGAGCAGTTCTTC. It translates to CASSEFGQGYNEQFF.

The chain has TRBV27 and TRBJ2-7; 7 bases align to TRBD2. The CDR3 has 14 amino acids. Trimming cost V 2 bases and J 3 bases; bases outside gene matches: 4. The germline gives CDR1 MNHEY, CDR2 SMNVEV (reference sequence). CDR3 DNA sequence: TGTGCCAGCAGTTTAAGTGGGAGGGACTACGAGCAGTACTTC. It is translated as CASSLSGRDYEQYF.

In this sample, this clone turned up once. Other DNA sequences in the sample encode the same CDR3. The chain has TRBV7-8 and TRBJ2-2, with D possibly being TRBD2 (5 bases). V lost 4 bases and J 0 bases, leaving 18 bases between the germline ends. The germline CDR1 and CDR2 sequences are SGHVS and FQNEAQ. This CDR3 spans 18 amino acids. The CDR3 sequence is CASSYPTREVSNTGELFF. CDR3 DNA sequence: TGTGCCAGCAGCTACCCTACCCGGGAAGTCTCGAACACCGGGGAGCTGTTTTTT.

The V call is TRBV19, the J call TRBJ1-1; D perhaps matches TRBD1 (6 bases). V was pared by 0 bases and J by 4 bases, with 12 bases between. This CDR3 has 15 amino acids. Germline V lookup: CDR1 LNHDA, CDR2 SQIVND (reference sequence). The DNA for the CDR3 is TGTGCCAGTAGTATAGATGCAGGGGAGGGCACTGAAGCTTTCTTT. Its translation: CASSIDAGEGTEAFF.

The CDR3 region is CASSIRHLAGDMGETQYF. CDR3 nucleotides: TGTGCCAGTAGTATCCGACATCTAGCGGGAGACATGGGGGAGACCCAGTACTTC. The chain employs TRBV19 and TRBJ2-5; TRBD2 matches 10 bases. The CDR3 runs 18 residues. Losses at the gene ends were 3 bases for V and 5 bases for J; bases not matched to a gene: 15. From germline, CDR1 is LNHDA and CDR2 SQIVND (reference sequence).

V is TRBV15 and J is TRBJ2-2, with 7 bases fitting TRBD1. There are 15 residues in the CDR3. Trimming took 5 bases from V and 3 from J; bases not matched to a gene: 6. In germline, CDR1 is LNHNV, CDR2 YYDKDF (reference sequence). The chain's CDR3 is CATSWITGDTGELFF. In DNA, the CDR3 is TGTGCCACCAGCTGGATTACAGGGGACACCGGGGAGCTGTTTTTT.

This chain links TRBV9 with TRBJ2-1, with 14 bases identical to TRBD2. This CDR3 contains 19 residues. From germline, CDR1 is SGDLS and CDR2 YYNGEE. The ends lost 7 bases at V and 3 bases at J; junction bases unmatched: 15. The CDR3 sequence is CASDHPSGTSGRNYNEQFF. The CDR3 bases are TGTGCCAGCGACCACCCATCCGGGACTAGCGGGAGAAACTACAATGAGCAGTTCTTC.

The rearrangement links TRBV27 to TRBJ2-1; perhaps TRBD1 as D (6 bases). Trimming pared 6 bases from V and 6 bases from J, leaving 12 bases between. The germline gives CDR1 MNHEY, CDR2 SMNVEV (reference sequence). The CDR3 covers 13 residues. CDR3 nucleotide sequence: TGTGCCAGCAGCCTGGACAGCTCCAATGAGCAGTTCTTC. The encoded protein is CASSLDSSNEQFF.

This chain's CDR3 is CASSLDGYMYGYTF. CDR3 coding DNA: TGTGCCAGCAGCTTAGATGGGTATATGTATGGCTACACCTTC. The rearrangement links TRBV7-8 to TRBJ1-2, with unresolved D. Germline CDR1 is SGHVS and CDR2 is FQNEAQ. The V and J ends lost 1 base and 5 bases respectively, with 11 bases between them. The CDR3 runs to 14 residues.

The chain recombines TRBV19 with TRBJ2-2; D is uncertain. Per germline, CDR1 LNHDA and CDR2 SQIVND (reference sequence). This CDR3 spans 12 amino acids. V lost 8 bases to trimming and J lost 6 bases, with 10 bases between them. DNA for the CDR3: TGTGCCAGTCTGACCTGGGCCGGGGAGCTGTTTTTT. This translates into CASLTWAGELFF.